This T cell receptor beta chain was profiled in a study of early T cells in non-severe SARS-CoV-2 infection. Study in general: Chains were not paired, and sequencing was done on bulk RNA from unsorted whole blood. Study-level findings and limits: Database matching using VDJdb favored anti-spike CD8 responses, with private and CD4 specificities left missing.

Sample share makes this clonotype medium-sized (0.01 to 0.1%). What it binds is unknown. Attachment of unique molecular identifiers to individual cDNA molecules was performed. Each CDR3 protein gets one entry after TCRdb re-called the 5' RACE reads with MiXCR. Of tens of thousands of distinct CDR3 sequences in the sample, more than 9% were seen once. V was pared by 4 bases and J by 1 base, with 6 bases between. CDR1 and CDR2 (germline): MNHNY, SVGAGI (reference sequence). This CDR3 is built from 13 residues. The clonotype was recovered from an adult who was a healthcare worker with PCR-confirmed SARS-CoV-2 infection or an uninfected control (not recorded which). V and J are TRBV6-6 and TRBJ2-3, with D uncertain. Sequences were obtained from whole blood. DNA for the CDR3: TGTGCCAGCAGTTCGCCGGGCACAGATACGCAGTATTTT. Amino acids: CASSSPGTDTQYF.